Each of the 8 T cell receptor beta chains below was sequenced from the same sample in a study of post-analysis software for immune sequencing data. The antigens these receptors bind are not known. TCR beta cDNA libraries included unique molecular identifiers. TCRdb processed the PCR reads anew with MiXCR; each CDR3 protein has one entry. The table records under 650,000 distinct CDR3 sequences, around 44% of them present only once. Overall study results and limits: Patients showed TRBV5-6, TRBV5-1 and TRBV20-1 among roughly 5 TRBV segments more frequent than in controls.

Material for sequencing was blood. These receptors all stem from a girl aged 10 to 17 with multiple sclerosis.

This clonotype was seen a handful of times. V and J are TRBV7-2 and TRBJ2-7; 10 bases map to TRBD2. This CDR3 region has 15 residues. The V gene's germline CDR1 is SGHTA and CDR2 FQGNSA. Germline trimming cut 1 base from V and 2 bases from J; bases unmatched to any gene: 2. CDR3 sequence (DNA): TGTGCCAGCAGCTTAGAGGGACTAGCGACCTACGAGCAGTACTTC. Protein: CASSLEGLATYEQYF.

Here the CDR3 DNA reads TGTGCCAGCAGTGAATCTACTAGCGGGAGGAGGAGAAACACAGATACGCAGTATTTT. It encodes CASSESTSGRRRNTDTQYF. The chain links TRBV2 to TRBJ2-3; TRBD2 agrees at 12 bases. CDR1 SNHLY and CDR2 FYNNEI come from the germline V gene. V gave up 2 bases and J gave up 2 bases; unmatched junction bases: 11. This CDR3 comprises 19 residues.

This clonotype was observed a handful of times. The V call is TRBV5-1, the J call TRBJ2-3; no clear D. The CDR3 runs 16 residues. Per the germline V gene, CDR1 is SGHRS and CDR2 is YFSETQ. The V end lost 4 bases, the J end lost 4 bases, and 19 bases lay between the germline ends. The CDR3 nucleotides are TGCGCCAGCAGCCTAGGTGGCGACGTTCGTTCAGATACGCAGTATTTT. This translates into CASSLGGDVRSDTQYF.

The gene calls are TRBV3-1 and TRBJ1-6; D gene unclear. Trimming left V 2 bases short and J 8 bases short, with 16 bases between. The germline CDR1 and CDR2 sequences are LGHDT and YNNKEL (reference sequence). CDR3 size: 16 residues. The CDR3 is CASSQRETLTDSPLHF. In DNA form, the CDR3 reads TGTGCCAGCAGCCAACGGGAAACCCTCACGGATTCACCCCTCCACTTT.

V usage is TRBV3-1 and J usage is TRBJ1-1, with D tentatively TRBD1 (6 bases). V dropped 0 bases and J dropped 3 bases, with 14 bases sitting between them. CDR1 is LGHDT and CDR2 is YNNKEL in the germline V gene (reference sequence). The CDR3 totals 16 residues. CDR3 coding DNA: TGTGCCAGCAGCCAAGATTGGGGCGGGGGCTACACTGAAGCTTTCTTT. Translating it yields CASSQDWGGGYTEAFF.

This rearrangement joins TRBV20-1 to TRBJ2-1; no reliable D call. V lost 6 bases, J lost 1 base, and 16 bases lay in between. The length of the CDR3 is 15 residues. CDR1 DFQATT and CDR2 SNEGSKA come from the germline V gene (reference sequence). DNA for the CDR3: TGCAGTGCGTCCTCTAACGGCCGGTCCTACAATGAGCAGTTCTTC. It encodes CSASSNGRSYNEQFF.

V usage is TRBV5-1 and J usage is TRBJ2-3, with D possibly TRBD1 on 6 matching bases. Trimming left V 2 bases short and J 5 bases short, with 15 bases between. This CDR3 spans 15 amino acids. Germline V gives CDR1 SGHRS, CDR2 YFSETQ. CDR3 protein: CASSLKQGILDTQYF. CDR3 DNA sequence: TGCGCCAGCAGCTTAAAACAGGGAATCCTAGATACGCAGTATTTT. Filled out from reference TRBV5-1 and TRBJ2-3, the complete variable domain reads KAGVTQTPRYLIKTRGQQVTLSCSPISGHRSVSWYQQTPGQGLQFLFEYFSETQRNKGNFPGRFSGRQFSNSRSEMNVSTLELGDSALYLCASSLKQGILDTQYFGPGTRLTVL.

This chain uses TRBV12-3 or TRBV12-4 with TRBJ1-5, with D hard to call. The CDR3 contains 14 residues. Trimming removed 5 bases from V and 9 bases from J, with 17 bases in between. In nucleotides, the CDR3 is TGTGCCAGCAGTCTTGACACTCCGGTGAGGCCCCAGCATTTT. The encoded protein is CASSLDTPVRPQHF.